This entry describes one TCR beta chain. CDR3 size: 15 residues. Treatment noted: randomized to nivolumab then ipilimumab (arm A) or the reverse (arm B). These data belong to a study of sequential checkpoint blockade in melanoma. Study in general: Each arm's sequence ended with maintenance nivolumab.

The data were produced by immunoSEQ multiplex PCR, yet TCRdb's version contains in-frame clones alone and is incomplete. The repertoire holds thousands of clones, about 30% seen once, with less than 25% in the top ten. The TCR sequence derives from a human donor with melanoma. V usage is TRBV7-5 and J usage is TRBJ2-7; the D segment call TRBD1 is taken from the table without a DNA check. TRBV7-5 is noted as a pseudogene. Sample: tumor tissue (inferred from file names), taken from a patient given nivolumab and ipilimumab in sequence. CDR3 amino acids: CASSLVPGNTYEQYF. CDR3 in DNA: TGTGCCAGCAGCTTAGTGCCAGGGAATACCTACGAGCAGTACTTC.